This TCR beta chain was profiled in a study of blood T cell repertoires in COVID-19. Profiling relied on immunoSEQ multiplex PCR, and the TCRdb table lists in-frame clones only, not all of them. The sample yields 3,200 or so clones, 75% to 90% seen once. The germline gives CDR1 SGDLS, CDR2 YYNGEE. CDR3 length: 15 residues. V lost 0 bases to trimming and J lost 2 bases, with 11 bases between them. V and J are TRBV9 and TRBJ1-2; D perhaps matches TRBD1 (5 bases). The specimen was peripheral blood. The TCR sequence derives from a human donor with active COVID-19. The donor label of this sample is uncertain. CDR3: CASSVAETVNYGYTF. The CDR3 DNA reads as TGTGCCAGCAGCGTAGCTGAGACAGTAAACTATGGCTACACCTTC. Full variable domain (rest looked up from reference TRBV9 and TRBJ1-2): DSGVTQTPKHLITATGQRVTLRCSPRSGDLSVYWYQQSLDQGLQFLIQYYNGEERAKGNILERFSAQQFPDLHSELNLSSLELGDSALYFCASSVAETVNYGYTFGSGTRLTVV.